These 29 T cell receptor beta chains came from one sample sequenced in a study of high-grade serous ovarian cancer treatment subgroups. Data came from immunoSEQ multiplex PCR; TCRdb stores just in-frame clones and leaves some out. The sample lists about 40,000 clones, 70% to 80% occurring once. Tumor tissue was taken before any definitive surgery or chemotherapy was given. Material: tumor tissue. Source of these receptors: a human donor with high-grade serous ovarian cancer.

The chain recombines TRBV7-2 with TRBJ1-2, with D hard to call. Germline CDR1 and CDR2: SGHTA and FQGNSA. This CDR3 is 16 amino acids long. V was pared by 0 bases and J by 0 bases, with 11 bases between. The CDR3: CASSLALIQANYGYTF. CDR3 DNA sequence: TGTGCCAGCAGCTTAGCGCTGATCCAGGCTAACTATGGCTACACCTTC. The full variable domain, in which reference TRBV7-2 and TRBJ1-2 provide the parts outside the CDR3, is GAGVSQSPSNKVTEKGKDVELRCDPISGHTALYWYRQSLGQGLEFLIYFQGNSAPDKSGLPSDRFSAERTGGSVSTLTIQRTQQEDSAVYLCASSLALIQANYGYTFGSGTRLTVV.

This CDR3 reads CASSPGGEAETQYF. The DNA of the CDR3 is TGCGCCAGCAGCCCAGGTGGCGAGGCAGAGACCCAGTACTTC. The J gene is TRBJ2-5, the V gene TRBV5-1; no reliable D call. The V and J ends lost 4 bases and 4 bases respectively, with 14 bases between them. The germline V gene encodes CDR1 SGHRS and CDR2 YFSETQ. This CDR3 contains 14 residues.

The rearrangement joins TRBV28 to TRBJ1-5; weak D call: TRBD1 (6 bases). In germline, CDR1 is MDHEN, CDR2 SYDVKM. The V end was cut by 5 bases, the J end by 2 bases, with 13 bases between. This CDR3 has 15 amino acids. The CDR3 here is CASSDQGTGNQPQHF. CDR3 bases: TGTGCCAGCAGTGATCAGGGGACGGGCAATCAGCCCCAGCATTTT. Full variable domain (remainder filled in from reference TRBV28 and TRBJ1-5): DVKVTQSSRYLVKRTGEKVFLECVQDMDHENMFWYRQDPGLGLRLIYFSYDVKMKEKGDIPEGYSVSREKKERFSLILESASTNQTSMYLCASSDQGTGNQPQHFGDGTRLSIL.

The V call is TRBV4-3, the J call TRBJ2-1, with 9 bases matching TRBD2. The CDR3 has 17 amino acids. CDR1 is LGHNA and CDR2 is YSLEER in the germline V gene. V was clipped by 0 bases and J by 4 bases; unmatched bases: 7. DNA of the CDR3: TGCGCCAGCAGCCAAGACGCCCCTAGCGGGGTTTACAATGAGCAGTTCTTC. Translated, it gives CASSQDAPSGVYNEQFF.

The J gene is TRBJ2-7, the V gene TRBV4-1; D is unresolved. Germline values: CDR1 MGHRA, CDR2 YSYEKL. Trimming pared 4 bases from V and 6 bases from J, leaving 16 bases between. The CDR3 has 14 amino acids. The CDR3 is CASSPSESLREQYF. CDR3 DNA: TGCGCCAGCAGCCCCTCAGAAAGTTTACGCGAGCAGTACTTC.

The genes are TRBV6-1 and TRBJ1-2; no firm D call. Germline loops: CDR1 MNHNS, CDR2 SASEGT. CDR3 length: 13 amino acids. V shed 2 bases and J shed 3 bases, with 7 bases lying between them. Here the CDR3 DNA reads TGTGCCAGCAGTGAACCGCTATACTATGGCTACACCTTC. It codes for CASSEPLYYGYTF.

This clone was seen more than once but under ten times. The rearrangement uses TRBV11-2 and TRBJ1-4, with D unclear. Germline V gene lookup returns CDR1 SGHAT and CDR2 FQNNGV. The CDR3 extends over 13 amino acids. The V gene lost 4 bases and the J gene lost 7 bases, with 10 bases spanning the gap. The CDR3 region has the DNA TGTGCCAGCAGCTACCGGACGTCTGAAAAACTGTTTTTT. This sequence encodes CASSYRTSEKLFF.

The table lists this clone with a few counts. The chain links TRBV18 to TRBJ2-5; D may be TRBD2 (5 bases). The CDR3 totals 15 residues. Germline V gene sequence: CDR1 KGHSH, CDR2 LQKENI. V shed 0 bases and J shed 3 bases, with 11 bases lying between them. In nucleotides, the CDR3 is TGTGCCAGCTCACCACCCCCCCGGCGGGAAGAGACCCAGTACTTC. Residues: CASSPPPRREETQYF.

This clone came up a few times. The CDR3 protein is CSVFPGQGHYEQYF. CDR3 nucleotide sequence: TGCAGCGTCTTTCCGGGACAGGGGCACTACGAGCAGTACTTC. The V and J genes are TRBV29-1 and TRBJ2-7, with TRBD1 matching over 10 bases. With 6 bases clipped from V and 3 bases from J, the junction kept 8 bases outside the gene matches. Looked up from germline, CDR1 is SQVTM and CDR2 is ANQGSEA. The CDR3 consists of 14 residues.

The chain has TRBV7-9 and TRBJ2-4; D remains unclear. Trimming left V 3 bases short and J 7 bases short, with 10 bases between. The germline V gene encodes CDR1 SEHNR and CDR2 FQNEAQ (reference sequence). CDR3 length: 13 amino acids. CDR3 amino acids: CASSLGSTNIQYF. In DNA, the CDR3 is TGTGCCAGCAGCTTGGGGTCAACGAACATTCAGTACTTC. Together with reference TRBV7-9 and TRBJ2-4, the CDR3 gives the full variable domain: DTGVSQNPRHKITKRGQNVTFRCDPISEHNRLYWYRQTLGQGPEFLTYFQNEAQLEKSRLLSDRFSAERPKGSFSTLEIQRTEQGDSAMYLCASSLGSTNIQYFGAGTRLSVL.

The chain joins TRBV27 to TRBJ2-7, with TRBD2 matching over 8 bases. The germline V gene has CDR1 MNHEY and CDR2 SMNVEV (reference sequence). The CDR3 is made up of 15 amino acids. J lost 0 bases, V lost 8 bases, and 9 bases had no gene match. Here the CDR3 reads CASSRGGGSSYEQYF. CDR3 coding DNA: TGTGCCAGCTCCCGGGGGGGAGGGAGCTCCTACGAGCAGTACTTC.

The chain joins TRBV2 to TRBJ1-5; 7 nucleotides align to TRBD1. The CDR3 runs 15 residues. The trim removed 5 bases at V and 7 bases at J, leaving 11 bases unmatched. From germline, CDR1 is SNHLY and CDR2 FYNNEI. CDR3 sequence reads: CASSRTGLGGQPQHF. The DNA for the CDR3 is TGTGCCAGCAGTAGGACAGGCCTCGGTGGCCAGCCCCAGCATTTT.

The J gene is TRBJ2-6, the V gene TRBV28; TRBD2 matches at 8 bases. J gave up 0 bases and V 5 bases, and 6 bases lay outside the gene matches. CDR3 length equals 17 residues. Per germline, CDR1 MDHEN and CDR2 SYDVKM. The CDR3 sequence: CASSPRGVPSGANVLTF. The CDR3 coding sequence is TGTGCCAGCAGTCCGCGGGGGGTTCCCTCTGGGGCCAACGTCCTGACTTTC.

The V call is TRBV9, the J call TRBJ2-2, with D maybe TRBD2 (6 bases). The CDR3 consists of 15 residues. CDR1 is SGDLS and CDR2 is YYNGEE in the germline V gene. Trimming shortened V by 4 bases and J by 6 bases, and 16 bases separated the two germline ends. The DNA of the CDR3 is TGTGCCAGCAGCCCGGGACTCCCTGTACCCGGGGAGCTGTTTTTT. It is translated as CASSPGLPVPGELFF.

V is TRBV6-5 and J is TRBJ2-7; 7 bases are shared with TRBD2. The trim removed 2 bases at V and 5 bases at J, leaving 6 bases unmatched. The CDR3 runs 14 residues. In germline, CDR1 is MNHEY, CDR2 SVGAGI. CDR3 sequence reads: CASSYELASNEQYF. The CDR3 bases are TGTGCCAGCAGTTACGAACTAGCGAGCAACGAGCAGTACTTC.

The CDR3 sequence: CASSTEGAKNIQYF. The CDR3 coding sequence is TGTGCCAGCAGTACCGAAGGGGCCAAAAACATTCAGTACTTC. The chain links TRBV6-5 to TRBJ2-4; D is unclear. V lost 5 bases to trimming and J lost 1 base, with 9 bases between them. Germline lookup yields CDR1 MNHEY and CDR2 SVGAGI. This CDR3 is 14 amino acids long.

The chain recombines TRBV18 with TRBJ2-5, with TRBD2 identical over 8 bases. The CDR3 is 15 residues long. Germline assignment: CDR1 KGHSH and CDR2 LQKENI. V was clipped by 5 bases and J by 7 bases; unmatched bases: 12. CDR3 region: CASSSREGQGGTQYF. The CDR3 nucleotides are TGTGCCAGCTCATCTCGGGAGGGCCAAGGAGGGACCCAGTACTTC.

This chain joins TRBV7-9 and TRBJ1-1; D is possibly TRBD1 (5 bases). The V and J ends lost 5 bases and 3 bases respectively, with 16 bases between them. The CDR3 contains 15 residues. CDR1 is SEHNR, CDR2 FQNEAQ, per germline (reference sequence). CDR3 nucleotides: TGTGCCAGCAGCGAATCTCGGGGGGTGGACACTGAAGCTTTCTTT. It yields the protein CASSESRGVDTEAFF.

This clone was seen a single time. The V call is TRBV29-1, the J call TRBJ1-4; 7 nucleotides match TRBD1. Per germline, CDR1 SQVTM and CDR2 ANQGSEA. The CDR3 spans 15 residues. The trim removed 7 bases at V and 0 bases at J, leaving 8 bases unmatched. CDR3 DNA sequence: TGCAGCGCCGGAGACAGGGATACAACTAATGAAAAACTGTTTTTT. It is translated as CSAGDRDTTNEKLFF.

The chain employs TRBV19 and TRBJ2-2; D assignment may be TRBD1 or TRBD2 (5 bases each). The CDR3 runs 17 residues. Germline CDR1 and CDR2: LNHDA and SQIVND (reference sequence). Trimming took 5 bases from V and 0 from J, leaving 16 bases between them. The CDR3 region is CASSWDFGTANTGELFF. The CDR3 DNA follows: TGTGCCAGTAGTTGGGATTTCGGGACGGCGAACACCGGGGAGCTGTTTTTT.

V usage is TRBV2 and J usage is TRBJ2-3; 14 bases line up with TRBD2. V was pared by 0 bases and J by 4 bases, with 3 bases of the junction left unmatched. The CDR3 sequence is 17 residues long. CDR1 is SNHLY and CDR2 is FYNNEI in the germline V gene. The CDR3 reads CASSEATSGRVSDTQYF. DNA for the CDR3: TGTGCCAGCAGTGAAGCGACTAGCGGGAGGGTATCAGATACGCAGTATTTT. Full variable domain (rest looked up from reference TRBV2 and TRBJ2-3): EPEVTQTPSHQVTQMGQEVILRCVPISNHLYFYWYRQILGQKVEFLVSFYNNEISEKSEIFDDQFSVERPDGSNFTLKIRSTKLEDSAMYFCASSEATSGRVSDTQYFGPGTRLTVL.

The chain links TRBV11-2 to TRBJ2-7, with D possibly TRBD1 on 6 matching bases. Germline CDR1 SGHAT, CDR2 FQNNGV. The CDR3 contains 15 residues. The V end lost 7 bases, the J end lost 1 base, and 17 bases lay between the germline ends. The CDR3 coding sequence is TGTGCCAGCACCCAAGCCCGGACAGTTTCCTACGAGCAGTACTTC. As protein: CASTQARTVSYEQYF.

This clone was detected only a few times. The V and J genes are TRBV28 and TRBJ2-7; TRBD2 is a possible D gene (7 bases). This CDR3 has 14 residues. V lost 4 bases and J lost 7, with 17 bases in between. The germline CDR1 and CDR2 sequences are MDHEN and SYDVKM. The CDR3 loop reads CASSSGGTRGEQYF. The CDR3 DNA is TGTGCCAGCAGTTCGGGGGGCACCCGAGGGGAGCAGTACTTC.

This chain joins TRBV10-3 and TRBJ1-1, with D perhaps matching TRBD1 (5 bases). Per the germline V gene, CDR1 is ENHRY and CDR2 is SYGVKD. The V end was cut by 3 bases, the J end by 1 base, with 6 bases between. This CDR3 contains 13 residues. DNA of the CDR3: TGTGCCATCAGTGACAGGGCGAACACTGAAGCTTTCTTT. Amino acids: CAISDRANTEAFF.

V and J are TRBV7-9 and TRBJ2-1, with 7 bases that match TRBD2. J lost 4 bases, V lost 5 bases, and 11 bases had no gene match. The CDR3 has 16 residues. Per the germline V gene, CDR1 is SEHNR and CDR2 is FQNEAQ (reference sequence). The CDR3 spells CASSPLGGGPYNEQFF. The CDR3, as DNA: TGTGCCAGCAGCCCCCTGGGGGGAGGGCCGTACAATGAGCAGTTCTTC.

The genes are TRBV6-5 and TRBJ1-1; 7 nucleotides align to TRBD1. CDR3 size: 15 residues. Germline-derived CDR1 and CDR2 are MNHEY and SVGAGI. The V gene end was trimmed by 0 bases and the J gene end by 4 bases; junction bases not matched to a gene: 5. The CDR3 DNA reads as TGTGCCAGCAGTTACTCCCGGACAGGCAGCACTGAAGCTTTCTTT. Translation: CASSYSRTGSTEAFF.

This chain links TRBV2 with TRBJ2-7; 8 nucleotides align to TRBD2. CDR1 and CDR2 (germline): SNHLY, FYNNEI. The length of the CDR3 is 14 residues. J was trimmed by 1 base and V by 6 bases; bases with no gene match: 5. CDR3: CASSRTSLSYEQYF. The CDR3 nucleotides read TGTGCCAGCAGCCGGACTAGCCTATCCTACGAGCAGTACTTC.

Only a few counts were recorded for this clone. The chain employs TRBV4-1 and TRBJ1-2, with D perhaps TRBD1 (5 bases). CDR1 and CDR2 (germline): MGHRA, YSYEKL. Trimming pared 4 bases from V and 4 bases from J, leaving 13 bases between. This CDR3 is built from 14 residues. The CDR3 DNA reads TGCGCCAGCAGCCGGGCCGGGACGGGCTATGGCTACACCTTC. Protein: CASSRAGTGYGYTF.

The chain carries TRBV11-2 and TRBJ2-1, with D possibly being TRBD1 (6 bases). Trimming pared 6 bases from V and 6 bases from J, leaving 18 bases between. CDR1 is SGHAT, CDR2 FQNNGV, per germline. The CDR3 loop spans 15 amino acids. The CDR3 coding sequence is TGTGCCAGCAGTCCTATGCAGGACAGAAGCAATGAGCAGTTCTTC. Its protein is CASSPMQDRSNEQFF.